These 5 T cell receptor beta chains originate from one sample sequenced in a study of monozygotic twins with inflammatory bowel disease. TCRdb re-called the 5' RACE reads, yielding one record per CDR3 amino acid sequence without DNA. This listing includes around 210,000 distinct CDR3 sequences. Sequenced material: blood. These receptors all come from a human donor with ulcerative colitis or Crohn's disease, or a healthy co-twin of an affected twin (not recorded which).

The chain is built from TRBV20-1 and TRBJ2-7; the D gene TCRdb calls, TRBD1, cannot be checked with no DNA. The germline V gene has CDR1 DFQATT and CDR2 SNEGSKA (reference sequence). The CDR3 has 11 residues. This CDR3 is CSAVGDYEQYF.

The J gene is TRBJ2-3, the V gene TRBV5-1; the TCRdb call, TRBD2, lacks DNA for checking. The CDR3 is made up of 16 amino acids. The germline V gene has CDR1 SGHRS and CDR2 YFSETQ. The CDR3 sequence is CASSLRVFRGSDTQYF.

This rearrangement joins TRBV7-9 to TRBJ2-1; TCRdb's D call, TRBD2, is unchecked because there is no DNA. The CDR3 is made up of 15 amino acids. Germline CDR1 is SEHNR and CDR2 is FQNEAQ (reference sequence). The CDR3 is CASSFPGGGYNEQFF.

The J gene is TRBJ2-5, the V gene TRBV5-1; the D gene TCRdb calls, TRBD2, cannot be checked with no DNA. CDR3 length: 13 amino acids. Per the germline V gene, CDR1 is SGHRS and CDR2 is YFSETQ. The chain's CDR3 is CASSPSEGETQYF.

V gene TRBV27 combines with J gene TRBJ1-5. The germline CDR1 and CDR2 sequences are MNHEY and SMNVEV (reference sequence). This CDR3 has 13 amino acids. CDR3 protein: CASRGPAGKPQHF.